This T cell receptor beta chain came from a study of T cell responses to AZD1222 COVID-19 vaccine. Regarding the study as a whole: With dominance at 160-218 and 743-854, vaccine-associated CD4 TCRs spanned spike. Donors, mostly white British, included more females; clonal diversity was possibly underestimated. Variant regions that are unmutated are reportedly the target of nearly half of spike-specific TCRs.

Produced via immunoSEQ multiplex PCR; TCRdb's table is partial and in-frame only. The sample has roughly 120,000 clones; just over 85% are singletons. A word on this clone: The antigen remains unidentified.

V was shortened by 7 bases and J by 2 bases, with 15 bases between the two germline ends. The CDR3 has 15 residues. The V gene's germline CDR1 is MDHEN and CDR2 SYDVKM. Here the sequenced sample was peripheral blood, taken on day 0 of AZD1222 vaccination. J is TRBJ1-5 and V is TRBV28; tentatively, D is TRBD1 (5 bases). This sequence originates from an adult in good health. The CDR3 protein is CASTQGGAGNQPQHF. In nucleotides, the CDR3 is TGTGCCAGCACCCAGGGAGGGGCGGGCAATCAGCCCCAGCATTTT.